The clone carrying this T cell receptor (beta chain) was observed at least ten times. Its target is unknown. The data belong to a study of T cells in Graves' hyperthyroidism and ophthalmopathy. Regarding the study as a whole: A model built on 13 V-J features separated ophthalmopathy from stable hyperthyroidism. Progression to ophthalmopathy was predicted a median of roughly seven months early.

The CDR3 regions of TCR beta were amplified from RNA transcripts. The HTBI primer set served for first-round RT-PCR of the TCR CDR3. Via MiXCR, TCRdb re-called the multiplex PCR reads, giving one row per CDR3 protein. The data hold a few hundred thousand distinct CDR3 sequences, with around 50% observed a single time. The sample comprised peripheral blood or thyroid tissue (not recorded which). The TCR comes from an adult woman with Graves' disease, either hyperthyroidism or ophthalmopathy (not recorded which).

CDR3 protein: CASSFNTGTVYGYTF. In nucleotides, the CDR3 is TGTGCCAGCAGCTTTAACACCGGGACAGTCTATGGCTACACCTTC. This chain uses TRBV11-2 with TRBJ1-2; 7 nucleotides agree with TRBD1. CDR1 and CDR2 from the germline V gene are SGHAT and FQNNGV. After removal of 3 bases from V and 4 bases from J, the junction contained 8 bases not matched to a gene. The CDR3 contains 15 residues.